These T cell receptor beta chains were read from a single sample in a study of blood T cell repertoires in COVID-19. The data were produced by immunoSEQ multiplex PCR, yet TCRdb's version contains in-frame clones alone and is incomplete. The sample comprises around 200,000 clones, about 87% of which are singletons, and over 0.95% rests with the top ten. Material: PBMCs or T cells enriched from blood (not recorded which). The receptors shown here come from a man aged 25 to 40 who had recovered from COVID-19. CDR3s include the opening cysteine and the closing phenylalanine or tryptophan. Some rows mark clone size as missing; the rest say once, few, many or name a class of expanded clone.

V gene	clone size	J gene	CDR3 length	CDR3 protein
TRBV19	-	TRBJ1-3	13	CASPSRYGNTIYF
TRBV27	-	TRBJ2-3	15	CASSPLSGSTDTQYF
TRBV6-2/TRBV6-3	-	TRBJ2-7	14	CASSSGGRAYEQYF
TRBV9	few	TRBJ2-7	15	CASSVAASGGYEQYF
TRBV5-1	-	TRBJ2-1	16	CASRLAGGATYNEQFF
TRBV7-8	-	TRBJ1-4	14	CASSWQGLNEKLFF
TRBV10-3	once	TRBJ1-3	13	CAIQEGSGNTIYF
TRBV29-1	-	TRBJ1-2	17	CSVVVWGTGGGKDGYTF
TRBV6-5	-	TRBJ2-7	14	CASRRDRGAYEQYF
TRBV5-4	-	TRBJ2-7	14	CASSSTSGGYEQYF
TRBV4-3	-	TRBJ2-7	14	CASSQDRGQYEQYF
TRBV10-2	-	TRBJ1-5	18	CASSESVLIRGGNQPQHF
TRBV6-5	-	TRBJ2-5	14	CASNGQGAGETQYF
TRBV7-9	-	TRBJ1-1	11	CASSEGQQAFF
TRBV9	-	TRBJ2-7	14	CASSVGSGEMEQYF
TRBV27	-	TRBJ1-4	17	CASSLSYSTATNEKLFF
TRBV12-3/TRBV12-4	-	TRBJ1-2	11	CASSQGNGYTF
TRBV2	-	TRBJ2-7	15	CASSETVGGPQEQYF
TRBV7-9	-	TRBJ2-7	14	CASSNLGGYYEQYF
TRBV30	-	TRBJ1-6	13	CAWSDRGRSPLHF
TRBV5-4	-	TRBJ2-3	14	CASRRGGGTDTQYF
TRBV27	-	TRBJ2-1	18	CASSLYGTSGRAKSEQFF
TRBV25-1	-	TRBJ1-6	15	CASSDTTAYNSPLHF
TRBV28	-	TRBJ1-6	17	CASSFSLWRQPNSPLHF
TRBV6-5	-	TRBJ1-1	12	CASSRGNTEAFF
TRBV9	-	TRBJ2-5	15	CASTPGGSQAETQYF
TRBV28	-	TRBJ2-7	14	CASRDRDRIYEQYF
TRBV6-5	once	TRBJ2-3	14	CATFYGTSPNSQYF
TRBV24-1	-	TRBJ2-3	18	CATSDLPVSGGSTDTQYF
TRBV3-1/TRBV3-2	-	TRBJ1-5	17	CASSPGTGGYSNQPQHF
TRBV3-1/TRBV3-2	-	TRBJ2-1	15	CASSQGSVSNYEQFF
TRBV30	-	TRBJ2-3	17	CAWSPRLAGGPKGTQYF
TRBV18	-	TRBJ1-2	15	CASSPDLTGYYGYTF
TRBV5-6	-	TRBJ2-6	16	CASSGLPASGANVLTF
TRBV19	once	TRBJ2-7	15	CASSKGLALSYEQYF
TRBV4-1	-	TRBJ2-1	16	CASSYLAGGTYNEQFF
TRBV6-4	-	TRBJ2-1	15	CASSDSLQGAGEQFF
TRBV19	-	TRBJ2-1	18	CASTPGGSGGGSYNEQFF
TRBV5-1	-	TRBJ1-2	16	CASSLSNRPSSNGYTF
TRBV19	-	TRBJ1-2	15	CASSNLGQNFYGYTF